This T cell receptor beta chain was obtained from a study of blood T cell repertoires in COVID-19. The length of the CDR3 is 14 residues. Here immunoSEQ multiplex PCR was the method, and the copy in TCRdb shows in-frame clones only, minus some. This table has approximately 450,000 clones, 87% appearing once. Sequenced input: PBMCs or T cells enriched from blood (not recorded which). This sequence joins TRBV21-1 and TRBJ2-1; the D call in the table, TRBD1, was not verified against the DNA. TRBV21-1 is termed a pseudogene. This receptor was identified in a woman aged 18-29 years with acute COVID-19. CDR3 in amino acids: CASPSEGAYNEQFF. CDR3 coding DNA: TGTGCCAGCCCGTCCGAGGGGGCGTACAATGAGCAGTTCTTC.